A single sample is the source of the 23 T cell receptor beta chains below, sequenced in a study of control samples from healthy donors and cancer patients. Clones were sequenced by immunoSEQ multiplex PCR, and TCRdb holds only the in-frame ones, with some missing. The table includes more than 50,000 clones, 85% detected once. The specimen sequenced was blood. These receptors were obtained from a middle-aged man in good health.

This clone was observed once. The rearrangement uses TRBV27 and TRBJ2-3; D is uncertain. The germline gives CDR1 MNHEY, CDR2 SMNVEV (reference sequence). Trimming stripped 2 bases from V and 3 bases from J, with 9 bases between. This CDR3 region has 14 residues. The CDR3 spells CASSLAHLTDTQYF. In nucleotides, the CDR3 is TGTGCCAGCAGTTTAGCCCACTTGACAGATACGCAGTATTTT.

This clone was detected a few times. V and J are TRBV12-3 or TRBV12-4 and TRBJ2-3; D gene ambiguous. The CDR3 extends over 12 amino acids. Trimming left V 7 bases short and J 4 bases short, with 9 bases between. In DNA form, the CDR3 reads TGTGCCAGCACCGCTGAGGCAGATACGCAGTATTTT. Translated: CASTAEADTQYF.

The chain employs TRBV7-3 and TRBJ2-1; D remains ambiguous. Between the trimmed V and J ends, which lost 5 bases and 4 bases, there was a span of 9 bases. Germline loops: CDR1 SGHTA, CDR2 FQGTGA. This CDR3 comprises 13 residues. The CDR3, as DNA: TGTGCCAGCAGCCAAAACACTTACAATGAGCAGTTCTTC. It codes for CASSQNTYNEQFF.

J is TRBJ2-5 and V is TRBV3-1 (or the pseudogene TRBV3-2); D may correspond to TRBD1 or TRBD2 (7 bases each). CDR3 length: 15 amino acids. Germline V gives CDR1 LGHDT, CDR2 YNNKEL (reference sequence). V shed 8 bases and J shed 4 bases, with 20 bases lying between them. The CDR3 protein is CASEFRQGGTETQYF. In DNA, the CDR3 is TGTGCCAGCGAGTTTAGACAGGGAGGGACAGAGACCCAGTACTTC.

The chain recombines TRBV28 with TRBJ1-2, with 7 bases lining up with TRBD1. This CDR3 has 14 amino acids. From germline, CDR1 is MDHEN and CDR2 SYDVKM. Unmatched junction bases numbered 4, after V lost 1 base and J lost 5 bases. The CDR3, as DNA: TGTGCCAGCAGTTTATTTACAGGGGCGTATGGCTACACCTTC. Encoded protein: CASSLFTGAYGYTF.

This chain links TRBV11-3 with TRBJ2-7, with D maybe TRBD2 (5 bases). The CDR3 extends over 14 amino acids. CDR1 is SGHNT and CDR2 is YENEEA in the germline V gene. V shed 1 base and J shed 3 bases, with 10 bases lying between them. CDR3 sequence: CASSLGQEVYEQYF. CDR3 DNA: TGTGCCAGCAGCTTAGGGCAGGAGGTCTACGAGCAGTACTTC.

V is TRBV3-1 (or the pseudogene TRBV3-2) and J is TRBJ2-3; 15 bases map to TRBD2. Germline V gene data show CDR1 as LGHDT and CDR2 as YNNKEL (reference sequence). V lost 0 bases, J lost 4 bases, and 8 bases stayed unmatched. The CDR3 sequence is 19 residues long. Here the CDR3 DNA reads TGTGCCAGCAGCCAAGAATACCCGGGACTAGCGGGGGGAGCAGATACGCAGTATTTT. It yields the protein CASSQEYPGLAGGADTQYF.

In this sample, this clone turned up a few times. The chain recombines TRBV5-5 with TRBJ2-2; D gene uncertain. The CDR3 contains 15 residues. Germline CDR1 and CDR2: SGHKS and YYEKEE (reference sequence). V was shortened by 0 bases and J by 1 base, with 7 bases between the two germline ends. Here the CDR3 reads CASSLEDRNTGELFF. The CDR3 nucleotides are TGTGCCAGCAGCTTGGAGGATCGGAACACCGGGGAGCTGTTTTTT.

The V and J genes are TRBV10-3 and TRBJ1-1; no definite D call. In germline, CDR1 is ENHRY, CDR2 SYGVKD. The CDR3 has 13 residues. With 2 bases removed from V and 11 bases from J, the gap between germline ends came to 15 bases. The CDR3 region is CAISERLTVWAFF. The DNA of the CDR3 is TGTGCCATCAGTGAGCGGCTGACTGTTTGGGCTTTCTTT.

In the case of this clone: The junction does not match germline at one end; this may be a read error. The V gene is TRBV11-2, the J gene TRBJ1-1, with D maybe TRBD1 (5 bases). Germline V gene lookup returns CDR1 SGHAT and CDR2 FQNNGV. The CDR3 has 14 amino acids. CDR3 sequence reads: CASSGPGRNAEAFF. CDR3 nucleotide sequence: TGTGCCAGCTCAGGGCCGGGTAGGAACGCTGAAGCTTTCTTT.

In its sample, this clone was seen once. The chain combines TRBV27 with TRBJ2-6; D call uncertain. CDR1 and CDR2 from the germline V gene are MNHEY and SMNVEV (reference sequence). With 5 bases removed from V and 0 bases from J, the gap between germline ends came to 8 bases. CDR3 length: 15 amino acids. For the CDR3, the DNA is TGTGCCAGCAGTCGACCCCCCTCTGGGGCCAACGTCCTGACTTTC. Protein: CASSRPPSGANVLTF.

The chain has TRBV5-1 and TRBJ1-4, with unresolved D. Germline-derived CDR1 and CDR2 are SGHRS and YFSETQ. Deletions cut 7 bases from V and 0 bases from J, with 4 bases between. This CDR3 has 12 amino acids. CDR3 sequence: CASGPTNEKLFF. As DNA, the CDR3 is TGCGCCAGCGGGCCAACTAATGAAAAACTGTTTTTT.

V usage is TRBV10-3 and J usage is TRBJ1-1; no definite D call. The germline gives CDR1 ENHRY, CDR2 SYGVKD. The CDR3 sequence is 13 residues long. The V end was cut by 4 bases, the J end by 4 bases, with 10 bases between. CDR3 region: CAISGPGGTEAFF. In DNA form, the CDR3 reads TGTGCCATCAGTGGGCCGGGCGGCACTGAAGCTTTCTTT.

V and J are TRBV13 and TRBJ2-1; no clear D. CDR3 size: 17 residues. The V and J ends lost 6 bases and 4 bases respectively, with 22 bases between them. CDR1 is PRHDT and CDR2 is FYEKMQ in the germline V gene (reference sequence). The CDR3 sequence: CASSQSGRSASYNEQFF. CDR3 nucleotides: TGTGCCAGCAGTCAAAGTGGCAGGAGCGCGAGTTACAATGAGCAGTTCTTC.

This chain connects TRBV7-9 to TRBJ2-3; 9 bases match TRBD2. The V segment lost 1 base and the J segment 5 bases; nucleotides outside the gene matches: 4. Germline loops: CDR1 SEHNR, CDR2 FQNEAQ (reference sequence). The CDR3 is made up of 15 amino acids. The CDR3 sequence is CASSLEASGKDTQYF. CDR3 nucleotide sequence: TGTGCCAGCAGCTTAGAGGCTAGCGGGAAAGATACGCAGTATTTT.

This sequence joins TRBV4-2 and TRBJ1-5; no clear D. CDR1 LGHNA and CDR2 YNFKEQ come from the germline V gene. The V end lost 1 base, the J end lost 3 bases, and 10 bases lay between the germline ends. This CDR3 comprises 15 residues. The DNA for the CDR3 is TGTGCCAGCAGCCAAGTCTTACGGATCAATCAGCCCCAGCATTTT. Encoded protein: CASSQVLRINQPQHF.

The chain has TRBV2 and TRBJ2-7; a weak D match, TRBD1 (6 bases). Trimming shortened V by 10 bases and J by 3 bases, and 22 bases separated the two germline ends. The germline gives CDR1 SNHLY, CDR2 FYNNEI. The CDR3 is made up of 15 amino acids. CDR3 in amino acids: CAIIIWGTTIYEQYF. For the CDR3, the DNA is TGTGCCATCATAATTTGGGGGACAACGATCTACGAGCAGTACTTC.

The chain is built from TRBV6-2 or TRBV6-3 and TRBJ1-1; no clear D gene. V lost 2 bases to trimming and J lost 10 bases, with 17 bases between them. Per the germline V gene, CDR1 is MNHEY and CDR2 is SVGEGT. CDR3 size: 14 residues. The CDR3 protein is CASSYGDGRRVAFF. The CDR3 bases are TGTGCCAGCAGTTACGGCGACGGACGACGCGTAGCTTTCTTT.

The V and J genes are TRBV11-3 and TRBJ2-3, with unresolved D. This CDR3 has 15 residues. V was clipped by 1 base and J by 0 bases, with 8 bases between them. Germline V gene lookup returns CDR1 SGHNT and CDR2 YENEEA. CDR3 sequence: CASSLGETSTDTQYF. The CDR3 DNA reads TGTGCCAGCAGCTTAGGGGAAACTAGCACAGATACGCAGTATTTT. Filled out from reference TRBV11-3 and TRBJ2-3, the complete variable domain reads EAGVVQSPRYKIIEKKQPVAFWCNPISGHNTLYWYLQNLGQGPELLIRYENEEAVDDSQLPKDRFSAERLKGVDSTLKIQPAELGDSAVYLCASSLGETSTDTQYFGPGTRLTVL.

The gene calls are TRBV5-1 and TRBJ1-2, with TRBD1 identical over 12 bases. V gave up 0 bases and J gave up 6 bases; unmatched junction bases: 6. CDR3 length: 16 residues. Germline V lookup: CDR1 SGHRS, CDR2 YFSETQ. The CDR3 reads CASSLAGTGGADGYTF. The CDR3, as DNA: TGCGCCAGCAGCTTGGCCGGGACAGGGGGCGCGGATGGCTACACCTTC.

The chain combines TRBV27 with TRBJ1-1, with 7 bases fitting TRBD1. This CDR3 contains 13 residues. With V trimmed by 4 bases and J by 7 bases, 6 bases remained unmatched. CDR1 MNHEY and CDR2 SMNVEV come from the germline V gene (reference sequence). The CDR3 loop reads CASSSNDRVEAFF. The CDR3, as DNA: TGTGCCAGCAGTTCAAACGACAGGGTTGAAGCTTTCTTT.

The chain is built from TRBV7-3 and TRBJ2-1; D is unclear. The V gene's germline CDR1 is SGHTA and CDR2 FQGTGA. V lost 4 bases and J 0 bases, leaving 4 bases between the germline ends. There are 13 residues in the CDR3. CDR3 region: CASSSGSYNEQFF. The CDR3 DNA follows: TGTGCCAGCAGCTCCGGCTCCTACAATGAGCAGTTCTTC.

V is TRBV7-2 and J is TRBJ2-3; D is uncertain. The germline V gene encodes CDR1 SGHTA and CDR2 FQGNSA. The V gene lost 1 base and the J gene lost 2 bases, with 7 bases spanning the gap. This CDR3 spans 14 amino acids. Here the CDR3 reads CASSLVKPTDTQYF. Here the CDR3 DNA reads TGTGCCAGCAGCTTAGTCAAACCCACAGATACGCAGTATTTT.